These T cell receptor beta chains were read from a single sample in a study of T cell responses to AZD1222 COVID-19 vaccine. TCRdb's copy holds only in-frame clones and misses some; the assay was immunoSEQ multiplex PCR. Here the sample spans some 84,000 clones, around nine tenths being singletons. Sequencing used peripheral blood, obtained 28 days after the second AZD1222 dose. These receptors were obtained from an adult who received the AZD1222 COVID-19 vaccine. Each CDR3 is given with its conserved first and last residue. D genes are given only for firm matches. Rows give clone size only sometimes, using once, few, many, or a class for an expanded clone.

V gene	J gene	clone size	D gene	CDR3 protein	CDR3 DNA
TRBV7-9	TRBJ2-3	.	.	CASSFFGQGIDTQYF	TGTGCCAGCAGCTTCTTCGGGCAGGGGATAGATACGCAGTATTTT
TRBV18	TRBJ1-1	.	.	CASSPDSTEAFF	TGTGCCAGCTCACCAGACTCCACTGAAGCTTTCTTT
TRBV7-2	TRBJ2-7	once	.	CASSLSRVRGYEQYF	TGTGCCAGCAGCTTAAGTAGGGTCAGGGGTTACGAGCAGTACTTC
TRBV28	TRBJ1-1	.	.	CASSLDANTEAFF	TGTGCCAGCAGTTTGGATGCGAACACTGAAGCTTTCTTT
TRBV13	TRBJ2-7	.	.	CASSRGVHEQYF	TGTGCCAGCAGCCGAGGGGTCCACGAGCAGTACTTC
TRBV27	TRBJ2-2	.	.	CASRGSAGSGELFF	TGTGCCAGCAGGGGGTCGGCGGGGTCTGGGGAGCTGTTTTTT
TRBV28	TRBJ2-7	.	TRBD1	CASSPRDREIYEQYF	TGTGCCAGCAGTCCCCGGGACAGGGAAATCTACGAGCAGTACTTC
TRBV11-2	TRBJ1-1	.	.	CASSFNLAGSLNTEAFF	TGTGCCAGCAGCTTTAATTTGGCCGGCAGCCTAAACACTGAAGCTTTCTTT
TRBV4-3	TRBJ1-2	.	TRBD1	CASSQVQGRGYTF	TGCGCCAGCAGCCAAGTACAGGGGCGCGGCTACACCTTC
TRBV10-3	TRBJ1-3	.	.	CATLSSSSGNTIYF	TGTGCCACCTTAAGCTCAAGCTCTGGAAACACCATATATTTT
TRBV6-2/TRBV6-3	TRBJ1-3	.	.	CASSYGAVGNTIYF	TGTGCCAGCAGTTACGGGGCAGTTGGAAACACCATATATTTT